The 26 T cell receptor beta chains given below trace back to one sample, sequenced in a study of blood T cells in healthy people across ages. Primed by a sample-barcoded 5' primer and a J-beta primer mix, a second PCR proceeded for 7 to 11 cycles. Using its own MiXCR run on the 5' RACE reads, TCRdb lists one record per CDR3 protein. The table shows approximately 820,000 distinct CDR3 sequences, with around 43% occurring only once. Sequenced material: blood. Source of these receptors: a man aged 55 to 70 in good health.

This clonotype occurred many times. The rearrangement links TRBV25-1 to TRBJ2-3; possible D gene TRBD1, 6 bases. V was cut by 4 bases and J by 4 bases, with 21 bases left in between. The V gene's germline CDR1 is MGHDK and CDR2 SYGVNS. The CDR3 is 17 residues long. DNA for the CDR3: TGTGCCAGCAGTGGGGGAGCCGGACAGAAGGATCCAGATACGCAGTATTTT. Translation: CASSGGAGQKDPDTQYF.

The sample holds many counts of this clonotype. This may come from a read error, since a much larger clone is one base off. The rearrangement uses TRBV5-1 and TRBJ2-5; the D gene is possibly TRBD2 (5 bases). There are 13 residues in the CDR3. With 3 bases removed from V and 6 bases from J, the gap between germline ends came to 12 bases. From germline, CDR1 is SGHRS and CDR2 YFSETQ. CDR3 region: CASSWDEGQTQYF. Written as DNA, the CDR3 is TGCGCCAGCAGCTGGGATGAGGGCCAGACCCAGTACTTC.

The chain is built from TRBV20-1 and TRBJ1-6, with a weak D call TRBD1 (5 bases). Trimming shortened V by 6 bases and J by 7 bases, and 13 bases separated the two germline ends. The CDR3 runs to 13 residues. Per germline, CDR1 DFQATT and CDR2 SNEGSKA (reference sequence). CDR3 sequence: CSAGEEVNSPLHF. The CDR3 DNA follows: TGCAGTGCGGGGGAAGAGGTCAATTCACCCCTCCACTTT.

This clonotype was counted between two and nine times. The V gene is TRBV7-2, the J gene TRBJ1-2; 7 bases are shared with TRBD1. CDR3 length equals 15 residues. With 3 bases clipped from V and 5 bases from J, the junction kept 9 bases outside the gene matches. From germline, CDR1 is SGHTA and CDR2 FQGNSA. The CDR3 region is CASSLPRGVRYGYTF. CDR3 sequence (DNA): TGTGCCAGCAGCTTGCCCAGGGGGGTTAGGTATGGCTACACCTTC.

This chain uses TRBV7-2 with TRBJ1-3; 8 nucleotides line up with TRBD1. The junction had 0 bases not matched to a gene; V was cut back by 8 bases and J by 0 bases. Looked up from germline, CDR1 is SGHTA and CDR2 is FQGNSA. The CDR3 sequence is 13 residues long. The CDR3 spells CASGTGSGNTIYF. The CDR3 region has the DNA TGTGCCAGCGGGACAGGCTCTGGAAACACCATATATTTT.

CDR3: CASRSGTGPYEQYF. The CDR3 bases are TGTGCCAGCAGGTCCGGGACAGGACCCTACGAGCAGTACTTC. This chain links TRBV12-3 or TRBV12-4 with TRBJ2-7, with 8 bases lining up with TRBD1. J lost 2 bases, V lost 6 bases, and 6 bases had no gene match. This CDR3 comprises 14 residues.

Only a few counts were recorded for this clonotype. The rearrangement uses TRBV10-1 and TRBJ2-5, with D perhaps being TRBD1 or TRBD2 (5 bases each). The J call may be in error: the DNA end matches TRBJ2-7 better. The CDR3 is 16 amino acids. CDR1 is WNHNN and CDR2 is SYGVQD in the germline V gene (reference sequence). CDR3 protein: CASSPRKGTGTYEQYF. CDR3 coding DNA: TGCGCCAGCAGTCCTAGAAAAGGGACCGGAACCTACGAGCAGTACTTC.

Only a few counts were recorded for this clonotype. V usage is TRBV2 and J usage is TRBJ2-1; 7 bases align to TRBD1. This CDR3 region has 15 residues. Trimming took 7 bases from V and 4 from J; bases not matched to a gene: 10. Germline V gene data show CDR1 as SNHLY and CDR2 as FYNNEI. The CDR3 DNA reads TGTGCCAGCAAGCTCGACAGGGCGGAATACAATGAGCAGTTCTTC. It yields the protein CASKLDRAEYNEQFF.

V gene TRBV2 combines with J gene TRBJ2-3; 10 bases are a match to TRBD2. After removal of 6 bases from V and 1 base from J, the junction contained 4 bases not matched to a gene. The CDR3 extends over 15 amino acids. In germline, CDR1 is SNHLY, CDR2 FYNNEI. DNA of the CDR3: TGTGCCAGCAGCACCCTAGCGGGGGGCACAGATACGCAGTATTTT. It codes for CASSTLAGGTDTQYF.

This clonotype was seen a few times. V usage is TRBV10-3 and J usage is TRBJ2-7; a weak D match, TRBD1 (6 bases). V lost 7 bases and J 4 bases, leaving 8 bases between the germline ends. Per germline, CDR1 ENHRY and CDR2 SYGVKD. The CDR3 consists of 11 residues. The CDR3 loop reads CAIKGGYEQYF. The CDR3 DNA sequence: TGTGCCATCAAAGGGGGTTACGAGCAGTACTTC.

The rearrangement joins TRBV6-2 or TRBV6-3 to TRBJ1-4, with D maybe TRBD1 (6 bases). The germline V gene has CDR1 MNHEY and CDR2 SVGEGT. The germline V and J ends were trimmed by 7 bases and 4 bases, with 19 bases remaining between them. This CDR3 is built from 16 residues. In DNA, the CDR3 is TGTGCCAGCACCGAAAGGGGCAGGGGAGTTAATGAAAAACTGTTTTTT. Protein product: CASTERGRGVNEKLFF.

The chain has TRBV28 and TRBJ2-3; D unclear. The CDR3 has 14 amino acids. Germline V gene sequence: CDR1 MDHEN, CDR2 SYDVKM. Trimming took 5 bases from V and 2 from J, leaving 11 bases between them. CDR3 nucleotides: TGTGCCAGCAGTACCGGAGAAAACACAGATACGCAGTATTTT. Its protein product is CASSTGENTDTQYF.

In this sample, this clonotype turned up a few times. The rearrangement uses TRBV9 and TRBJ1-6; 7 bases fit TRBD1. CDR1 and CDR2 from the germline V gene are SGDLS and YYNGEE. V gave up 1 base and J gave up 5 bases; unmatched junction bases: 3. This CDR3 is 15 amino acids long. CDR3 loop: CASSVTGANNSPLHF. DNA for the CDR3: TGTGCCAGCAGCGTAACAGGGGCCAATAATTCACCCCTCCACTTT.

This clonotype has a handful of counts. This sequence joins TRBV7-9 and TRBJ2-1; the match to TRBD2 covers 11 bases. This CDR3 comprises 16 residues. Germline CDR1 and CDR2: SEHNR and FQNEAQ (reference sequence). V lost 5 bases, J lost 4 bases, and 7 bases stayed unmatched. The CDR3 protein is CASSPVTSGAYNEQFF. CDR3 bases: TGTGCCAGCAGCCCAGTGACTAGCGGGGCGTACAATGAGCAGTTCTTC.

The rearrangement uses TRBV24-1 and TRBJ2-2, with TRBD2 matching over 13 bases. With V trimmed by 7 bases and J by 5 bases, 0 bases remained unmatched. The CDR3 contains 14 residues. Germline lookup yields CDR1 KGHDR and CDR2 SFDVKD. CDR3 nucleotides: TGTGCCACCAGGACTAGCGGGGGGACCGGGGAGCTGTTTTTT. This translates into CATRTSGGTGELFF.

The sample holds a few counts of this clonotype. V usage is TRBV6-6 and J usage is TRBJ2-5; D may be TRBD2 (5 bases). Deletions cut 10 bases from V and 2 bases from J, with 17 bases between. The CDR3 contains 14 residues. The germline gives CDR1 MNHNY, CDR2 SVGAGI (reference sequence). CDR3 amino acids: CAINQAGLQETQYF. CDR3 coding DNA: TGTGCCATCAACCAGGCCGGACTGCAAGAGACCCAGTACTTC.

The V and J genes are TRBV14 and TRBJ2-7; weak D call: TRBD2 (6 bases). This CDR3 region has 14 residues. Germline-derived CDR1 and CDR2 are SGHDN and FVKESK. V dropped 4 bases and J dropped 9 bases, with 19 bases sitting between them. CDR3 in DNA: TGTGCCAGCAGCCTCGCCGGGGGAACACGGGCGCAGTACTTC. Translation gives CASSLAGGTRAQYF. Full variable domain (outside the CDR3, taken from reference TRBV14 and TRBJ2-7): EAGVTQFPSHSVIEKGQTVTLRCDPISGHDNLYWYRRVMGKEIKFLLHFVKESKQDESGMPNNRFLAERTGGTYSTLKVQPAELEDSGVYFCASSLAGGTRAQYFGPGTRLTVT.

V and J are TRBV20-1 and TRBJ2-1; D is possibly TRBD2 (5 bases). The DNA end lines up better with TRBJ2-7; the J call may be wrong. CDR1 DFQATT and CDR2 SNEGSKA come from the germline V gene (reference sequence). This CDR3 spans 12 amino acids. The CDR3 loop is CSAPAGSNEQYF. CDR3 nucleotides: TGCAGTGCTCCCGCGGGCAGCAATGAGCAGTACTTC.

This clonotype was seen more than once but under ten times. The chain recombines TRBV5-6 with TRBJ2-7, with D hard to call. The V and J ends lost 0 bases and 0 bases respectively, with 7 bases between them. The germline gives CDR1 SGHDT, CDR2 YYEEEE. CDR3 length: 14 amino acids. CDR3 nucleotide sequence: TGTGCCAGCAGCTTGGCCCATTTCTCCTACGAGCAGTACTTC. Protein product: CASSLAHFSYEQYF.

This clonotype has a single count. The rearrangement links TRBV7-2 to TRBJ2-5; the match to TRBD1 covers 10 bases. The closer fit of TRBJ2-7 to the DNA end suggests the J call may be wrong. From germline, CDR1 is SGHTA and CDR2 FQGNSA. CDR3 length: 15 amino acids. The CDR3 coding sequence is TGTGCCAGCAGCCTAAAGACAGGGGGCTTCAACGAGCAGTACTTC. It encodes CASSLKTGGFNEQYF.

This chain connects TRBV29-1 to TRBJ2-7; D is ambiguous. The V gene's germline CDR1 is SQVTM and CDR2 ANQGSEA. The CDR3 covers 11 residues. V lost 7 bases, J lost 5 bases, and 12 bases lay in between. The CDR3 DNA sequence: TGCAGCGGCTATTCGGGTGACGAGCAGTACTTC. Translating it yields CSGYSGDEQYF.

The chain carries TRBV6-2 or TRBV6-3 and TRBJ1-2, with D tentatively TRBD1 (6 bases). CDR1 MNHEY and CDR2 SVGEGT come from the germline V gene. The CDR3 sequence is 17 residues long. V dropped 5 bases and J dropped 2 bases, with 21 bases sitting between them. The CDR3 region is CASSVNYRDTSNYGYTF. The CDR3 bases are TGTGCCAGCAGTGTAAATTACCGGGACACCTCCAACTATGGCTACACCTTC.

CDR3 loop: CSARTGLSSRNTEAFF. In nucleotides, the CDR3 is TGCAGTGCTAGGACAGGGTTAAGCTCAAGGAACACTGAAGCTTTCTTT. This sequence joins TRBV20-1 and TRBJ1-1; 7 nucleotides agree with TRBD1. Germline CDR1 DFQATT, CDR2 SNEGSKA (reference sequence). The CDR3 sequence is 16 residues long. The V gene end was trimmed by 3 bases and the J gene end by 1 base; junction bases not matched to a gene: 11.

This clonotype showed up just a few times. The V gene is TRBV5-5, the J gene TRBJ2-1; weak D call: TRBD2 (5 bases). The V end was cut by 3 bases, the J end by 9 bases, with 10 bases between. This CDR3 is built from 12 residues. Looked up from germline, CDR1 is SGHKS and CDR2 is YYEKEE (reference sequence). The CDR3 sequence is CASSSVGGEQFF. The DNA of the CDR3 is TGTGCCAGCAGCTCCGTAGGAGGTGAGCAGTTCTTC. Based on the CDR3 plus reference TRBV5-5 and TRBJ2-1, the full variable domain is DAGVTQSPTHLIKTRGQQVTLRCSPISGHKSVSWYQQVLGQGPQFIFQYYEKEERGRGNFPDRFSARQFPNYSSELNVNALLLGDSALYLCASSSVGGEQFFGPGTRLTVL.

V usage is TRBV5-1 and J usage is TRBJ1-4; D is uncertain. Germline V CDR1 and CDR2: SGHRS, YFSETQ. This CDR3 spans 14 amino acids. The V end was cut by 2 bases, the J end by 2 bases, with 7 bases between. The CDR3 protein is CASSFRETNEKLFF. The CDR3 coding sequence is TGCGCCAGCAGCTTCCGGGAGACTAATGAAAAACTGTTTTTT.

This clonotype turned up a few times. The chain carries TRBV4-3 and TRBJ1-2; D is undetermined. Germline values: CDR1 LGHNA, CDR2 YSLEER. V was trimmed by 0 bases and J by 5 bases, leaving 7 bases between them. The CDR3 has 13 residues. The CDR3 is CASSQESGYGYTF. Written as DNA, the CDR3 is TGCGCCAGCAGCCAAGAAAGCGGATATGGCTACACCTTC.